The 4 T cell receptor beta chains given below trace back to one sample, sequenced in a study of T cell changes during pregnancy in multiple sclerosis. Produced via immunoSEQ multiplex PCR; TCRdb's table is partial and in-frame only. Of 83,000 or so clones in the sample, over 85% were seen once. This specimen consisted of peripheral blood, obtained after pregnancy. The source is a female donor in good health, enrolled as a control in a pregnancy study.

The V gene is TRBV19, the J gene TRBJ1-3; 7 bases line up with TRBD1. Germline CDR1 reads LNHDA; CDR2 reads SQIVND (reference sequence). The CDR3 covers 13 residues. Unmatched junction bases numbered 3, after V lost 8 bases and J lost 2 bases. CDR3 sequence reads: CASQTGPGNTIYF. The DNA for the CDR3 is TGTGCCAGTCAGACAGGGCCTGGAAACACCATATATTTT.

This rearrangement joins TRBV9 to TRBJ2-3, with D unclear. V lost 8 bases and J lost 2, with 15 bases in between. The CDR3 extends over 14 amino acids. Germline V gene data show CDR1 as SGDLS and CDR2 as YYNGEE. In nucleotides, the CDR3 is TGTGCCAGTAGGAGTGGAACACCCACAGATACGCAGTATTTT. Translation gives CASRSGTPTDTQYF.

CDR3 amino acids: CASSLPSSGGSYEQYF. The CDR3 DNA follows: TGTGCCAGCAGCTTACCGTCTAGCGGGGGGTCCTACGAGCAGTACTTC. The genes are TRBV7-8 and TRBJ2-7; 11 bases line up with TRBD2. The CDR3 consists of 16 residues. Trimming removed 2 bases from V and 1 base from J; junction bases left unmatched: 4. CDR1 SGHVS and CDR2 FQNEAQ come from the germline V gene.

The chain uses TRBV2 and TRBJ1-2; 7 bases line up with TRBD1. From germline, CDR1 is SNHLY and CDR2 FYNNEI. With 4 bases clipped from V and 2 bases from J, the junction kept 13 bases outside the gene matches. CDR3 size: 17 residues. CDR3: CASSVRTGLTANYGYTF. In nucleotides, the CDR3 is TGTGCCAGCAGTGTTCGGACAGGACTCACAGCAAACTATGGCTACACCTTC. The full variable domain, rest sourced from reference TRBV2 and TRBJ1-2, is EPEVTQTPSHQVTQMGQEVILRCVPISNHLYFYWYRQILGQKVEFLVSFYNNEISEKSEIFDDQFSVERPDGSNFTLKIRSTKLEDSAMYFCASSVRTGLTANYGYTFGSGTRLTVV.